The 5 T cell receptor beta chains below were found in one sample sequenced in a study of T-cell reconstitution after alpha-beta-depleted transplantation in children. Preparing the TCRbeta library involved the use of unique molecular identifiers. A single record per CDR3 protein comes from TCRdb applying MiXCR to the PCR reads. Found here are 200,000 to 300,000 distinct CDR3 sequences, under 30% of them singletons; the top ten hold around 2.5%. This material consisted of PBMCs, taken before TCRalphabeta/CD19-depleted stem cell transplant. These receptors were obtained from a girl aged 2 to 10 with Fanconi anemia, due to receive a stem cell transplant.

This clonotype was seen a few times. The chain employs TRBV12-3 or TRBV12-4 and TRBJ2-3, with 7 bases identical to TRBD2. The J segment lost 3 bases and the V segment lost 3 bases, leaving 6 bases of the junction unmatched. There are 15 residues in the CDR3. The CDR3 is CASSFGGRGTDTQYF. Written as DNA, the CDR3 is TGTGCCAGCAGTTTCGGCGGGAGAGGGACAGATACGCAGTATTTT.

The chain couples TRBV18 to TRBJ2-3; unclear D gene. Germline-derived CDR1 and CDR2 are KGHSH and LQKENI. With 5 bases removed from V and 6 bases from J, the gap between germline ends came to 12 bases. This CDR3 is 13 amino acids long. In nucleotides, the CDR3 is TGTGCCAGCTCAACGACCGTATCGGATACGCAGTATTTT. Its protein product is CASSTTVSDTQYF.

This chain joins TRBV7-3 and TRBJ2-1, with D possibly matching TRBD2 (5 bases). V gave up 1 base and J gave up 2 bases, with 9 bases separating them. The CDR3 extends over 15 amino acids. Germline values: CDR1 SGHTA, CDR2 FQGTGA. The CDR3 reads CASSLKTSPYNEQFF. The CDR3 nucleotides read TGTGCCAGCAGCTTAAAAACTAGTCCCTACAATGAGCAGTTCTTC.

This chain connects TRBV7-9 to TRBJ2-1, with 9 bases identical to TRBD2. CDR1 and CDR2 from the germline V gene are SEHNR and FQNEAQ (reference sequence). This CDR3 has 15 residues. Trimming took 3 bases from V and 10 from J; bases not matched to a gene: 10. CDR3 loop: CASSFGRGGPTEQFF. The CDR3 DNA sequence: TGTGCCAGCAGCTTTGGGCGGGGGGGACCGACCGAGCAGTTCTTC.

This clonotype was seen a handful of times. In DNA form, the CDR3 reads TGCAGCGTTGAAGTGGGAGTGGGGCCAGATACGCAGTATTTT. Amino acid sequence: CSVEVGVGPDTQYF. This chain joins TRBV29-1 and TRBJ2-3; D tentatively reads TRBD1 or TRBD2 (5 bases each). Trimming shortened V by 1 base and J by 4 bases, and 12 bases separated the two germline ends. The length of the CDR3 is 14 residues. Germline CDR1 and CDR2: SQVTM and ANQGSEA.